This T cell receptor beta chain originates from a study of CXCR3-negative and CXCR3-positive naive CD8 T cells. CDR3 size: 16 residues. Germline values: CDR1 SGHAT, CDR2 FQNNGV. UMI-labeled TRB cDNA libraries were prepared by 5' RACE. TCRdb re-called the 5' RACE reads and shows each CDR3 protein once, DNA omitted. The sample table includes 38,000 or so distinct CDR3 sequences. Sequencing input: memory CD8+ T cells from blood. The chain uses TRBV11-2 and TRBJ2-1; TCRdb outputs TRBD2, but without DNA this stays unchecked. The TCR originated in a human donor in good health. Some clones in this sample may be carry-over from other donors' samples. CDR3 protein: CASSSVAGGLKNEQFF.